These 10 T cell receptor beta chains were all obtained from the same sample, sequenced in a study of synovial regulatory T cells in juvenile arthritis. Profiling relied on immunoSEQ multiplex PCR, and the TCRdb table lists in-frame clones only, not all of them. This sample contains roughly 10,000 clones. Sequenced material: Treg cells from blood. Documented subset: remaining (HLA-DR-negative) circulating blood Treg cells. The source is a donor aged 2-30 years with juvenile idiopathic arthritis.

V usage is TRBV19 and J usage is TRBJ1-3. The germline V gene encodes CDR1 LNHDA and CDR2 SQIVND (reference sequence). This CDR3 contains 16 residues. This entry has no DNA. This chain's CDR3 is CASSPPDGRRVNTIYF.

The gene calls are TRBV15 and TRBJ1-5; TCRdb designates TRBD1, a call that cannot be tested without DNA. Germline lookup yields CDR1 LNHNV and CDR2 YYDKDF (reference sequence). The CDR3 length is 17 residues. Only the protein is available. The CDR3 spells CATSRGQGGRSNQPQHF.

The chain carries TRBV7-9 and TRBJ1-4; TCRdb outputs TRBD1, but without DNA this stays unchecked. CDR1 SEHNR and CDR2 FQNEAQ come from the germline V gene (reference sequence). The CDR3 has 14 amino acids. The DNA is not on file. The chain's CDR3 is CASSIQGGNEKLFF.

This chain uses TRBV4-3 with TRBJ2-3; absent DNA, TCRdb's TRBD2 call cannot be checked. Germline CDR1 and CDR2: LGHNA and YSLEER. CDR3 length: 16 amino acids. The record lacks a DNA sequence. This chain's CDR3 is CASSQDSAGAGDTQYF.

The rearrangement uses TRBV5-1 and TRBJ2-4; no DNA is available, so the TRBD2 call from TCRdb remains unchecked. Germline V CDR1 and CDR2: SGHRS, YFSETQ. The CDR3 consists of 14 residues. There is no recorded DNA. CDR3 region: CASSPGTSENIQYF.

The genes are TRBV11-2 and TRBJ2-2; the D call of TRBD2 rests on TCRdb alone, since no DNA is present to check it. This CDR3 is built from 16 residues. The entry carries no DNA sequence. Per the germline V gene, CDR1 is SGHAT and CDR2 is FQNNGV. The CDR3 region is CASSTRLAGPDGELFF. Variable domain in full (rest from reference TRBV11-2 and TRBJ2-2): EAGVAQSPRYKIIEKRQSVAFWCNPISGHATLYWYQQILGQGPKLLIQFQNNGVVDDSQLPKDRFSAERLKGVDSTLKIQPAKLEDSAVYLCASSTRLAGPDGELFFGEGSRLTVL.

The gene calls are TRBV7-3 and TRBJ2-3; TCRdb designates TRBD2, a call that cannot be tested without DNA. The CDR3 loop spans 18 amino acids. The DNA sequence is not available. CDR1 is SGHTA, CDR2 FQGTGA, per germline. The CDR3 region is CASSQRAGAGSVPDTQYF.

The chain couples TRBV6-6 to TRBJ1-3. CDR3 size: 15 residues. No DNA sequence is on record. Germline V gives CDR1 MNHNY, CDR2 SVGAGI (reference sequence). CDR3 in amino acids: CASSYSSRGGNTIYF.

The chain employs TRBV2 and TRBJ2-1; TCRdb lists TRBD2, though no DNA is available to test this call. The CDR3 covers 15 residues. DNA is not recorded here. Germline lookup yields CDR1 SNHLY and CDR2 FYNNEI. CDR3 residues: CASRGGLAAAHKQFF.

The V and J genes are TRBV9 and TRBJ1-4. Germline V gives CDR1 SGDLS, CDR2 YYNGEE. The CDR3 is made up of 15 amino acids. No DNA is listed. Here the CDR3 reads CASSVVGRGNEKLFF.